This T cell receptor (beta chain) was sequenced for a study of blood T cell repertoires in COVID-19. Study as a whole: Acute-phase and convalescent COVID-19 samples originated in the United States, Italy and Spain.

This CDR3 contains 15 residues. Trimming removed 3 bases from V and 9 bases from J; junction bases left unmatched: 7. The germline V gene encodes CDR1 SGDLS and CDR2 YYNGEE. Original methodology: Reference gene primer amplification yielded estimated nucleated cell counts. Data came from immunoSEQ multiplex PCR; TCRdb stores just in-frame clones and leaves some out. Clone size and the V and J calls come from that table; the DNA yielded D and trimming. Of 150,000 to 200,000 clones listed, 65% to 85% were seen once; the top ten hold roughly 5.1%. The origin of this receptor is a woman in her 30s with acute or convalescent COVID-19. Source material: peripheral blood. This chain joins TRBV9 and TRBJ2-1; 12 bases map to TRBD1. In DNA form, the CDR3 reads TGTGCCAGCAGCGGCGCCGGGACAGGGGGCCGTGAGCAGTTCTTC. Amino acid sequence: CASSGAGTGGREQFF.